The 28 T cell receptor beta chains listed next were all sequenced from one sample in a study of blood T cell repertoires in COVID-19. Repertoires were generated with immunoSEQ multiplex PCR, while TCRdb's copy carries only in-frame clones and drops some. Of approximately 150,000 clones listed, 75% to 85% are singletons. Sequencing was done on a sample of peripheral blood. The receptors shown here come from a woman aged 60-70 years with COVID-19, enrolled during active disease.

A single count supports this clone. The CDR3 sequence is CASSRDIGSTGANVLTF. The CDR3 DNA follows: TGTGCCAGTAGTAGGGACATCGGTTCGACTGGGGCCAACGTCCTGACTTTC. The rearrangement uses TRBV19 and TRBJ2-6; D may be TRBD1 (6 bases). V lost 4 bases and J lost 2, with 15 bases in between. Germline V CDR1 and CDR2: LNHDA, SQIVND (reference sequence). The CDR3 sequence is 17 residues long.

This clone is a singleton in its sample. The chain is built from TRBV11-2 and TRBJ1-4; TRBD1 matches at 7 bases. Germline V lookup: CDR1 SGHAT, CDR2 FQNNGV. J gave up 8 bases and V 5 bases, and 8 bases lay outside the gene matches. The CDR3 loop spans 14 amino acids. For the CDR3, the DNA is TGTGCCAGCAGCCGGGACCAGGGGGGAGAAAAACTGTTTTTT. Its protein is CASSRDQGGEKLFF.

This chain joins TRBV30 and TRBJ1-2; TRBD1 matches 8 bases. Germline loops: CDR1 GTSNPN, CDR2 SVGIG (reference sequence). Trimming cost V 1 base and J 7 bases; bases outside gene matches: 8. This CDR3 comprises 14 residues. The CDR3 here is CAWSAGRGPGGYTF. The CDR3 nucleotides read TGTGCCTGGAGTGCGGGCAGGGGGCCGGGTGGCTACACCTTC.

The CDR3 here is CASSLKGSRYNEQFF. The CDR3 DNA follows: TGTGCCAGCAGTTTAAAGGGGTCTAGGTACAATGAGCAGTTCTTC. The rearrangement uses TRBV28 and TRBJ2-1; D might be TRBD1 (5 bases). The V gene lost 2 bases and the J gene lost 4 bases, with 12 bases spanning the gap. From germline, CDR1 is MDHEN and CDR2 SYDVKM. This CDR3 has 15 amino acids.

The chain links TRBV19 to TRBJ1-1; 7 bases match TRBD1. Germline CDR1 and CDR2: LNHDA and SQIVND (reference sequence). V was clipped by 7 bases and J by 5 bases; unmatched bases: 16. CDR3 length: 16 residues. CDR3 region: CASNVGRGEPETEAFF. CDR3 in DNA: TGTGCCAGTAATGTTGGCAGGGGGGAGCCGGAGACTGAAGCTTTCTTT.

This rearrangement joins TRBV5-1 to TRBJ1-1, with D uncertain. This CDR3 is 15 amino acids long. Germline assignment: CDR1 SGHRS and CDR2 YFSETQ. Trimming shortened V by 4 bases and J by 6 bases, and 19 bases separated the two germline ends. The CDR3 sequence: CASSILDNLGAEAFF. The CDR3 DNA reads TGCGCCAGCAGCATACTCGACAACTTGGGCGCTGAAGCTTTCTTT.

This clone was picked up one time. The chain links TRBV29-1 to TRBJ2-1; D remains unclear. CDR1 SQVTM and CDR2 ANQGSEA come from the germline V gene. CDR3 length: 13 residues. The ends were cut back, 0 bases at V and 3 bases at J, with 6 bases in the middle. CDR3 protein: CSVEERGYNEQFF. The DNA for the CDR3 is TGCAGCGTTGAAGAGCGTGGCTACAATGAGCAGTTCTTC.

CDR3 amino acids: CASSSYPKSQYV. CDR3 in DNA: TGTGCCAGCAGCTCCTACCCCAAATCTCAGTACGTC. V is TRBV11-3 and J is TRBJ2-7; no clear D. The CDR3 has 12 residues. Germline V gene lookup returns CDR1 SGHNT and CDR2 YENEEA. V dropped 4 bases and J dropped 10 bases, with 14 bases sitting between them.

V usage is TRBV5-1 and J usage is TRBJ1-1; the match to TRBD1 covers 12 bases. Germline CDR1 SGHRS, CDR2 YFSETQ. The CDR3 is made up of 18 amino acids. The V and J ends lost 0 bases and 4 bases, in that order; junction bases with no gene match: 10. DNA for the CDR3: TGCGCCAGCAGCTTGGCCGAAGGGACAGGGGGCTGGGTCACTGAAGCTTTCTTT. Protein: CASSLAEGTGGWVTEAFF. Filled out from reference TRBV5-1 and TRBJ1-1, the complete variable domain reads KAGVTQTPRYLIKTRGQQVTLSCSPISGHRSVSWYQQTPGQGLQFLFEYFSETQRNKGNFPGRFSGRQFSNSRSEMNVSTLELGDSALYLCASSLAEGTGGWVTEAFFGQGTRLTVV.

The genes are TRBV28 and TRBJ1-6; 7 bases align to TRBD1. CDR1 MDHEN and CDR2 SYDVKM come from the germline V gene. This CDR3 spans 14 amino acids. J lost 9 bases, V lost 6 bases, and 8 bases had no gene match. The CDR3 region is CASSRQGRGSPLHF. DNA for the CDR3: TGTGCCAGCAGCCGACAGGGAAGAGGTTCACCCCTCCACTTT.

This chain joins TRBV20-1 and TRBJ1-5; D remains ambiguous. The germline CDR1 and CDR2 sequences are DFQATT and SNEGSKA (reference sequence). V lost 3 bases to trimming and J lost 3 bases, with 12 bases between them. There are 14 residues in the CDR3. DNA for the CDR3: TGCAGTGCTAGTGAGGAGGGATCCAATCAGCCCCAGCATTTT. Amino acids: CSASEEGSNQPQHF.

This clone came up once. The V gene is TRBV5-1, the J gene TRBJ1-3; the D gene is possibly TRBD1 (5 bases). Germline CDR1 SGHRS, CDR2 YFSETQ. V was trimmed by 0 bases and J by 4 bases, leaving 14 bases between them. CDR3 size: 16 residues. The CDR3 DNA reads TGCGCCAGCAGCTTGGGACAGTTTAGTCCGGGAAACACCATATATTTT. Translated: CASSLGQFSPGNTIYF.

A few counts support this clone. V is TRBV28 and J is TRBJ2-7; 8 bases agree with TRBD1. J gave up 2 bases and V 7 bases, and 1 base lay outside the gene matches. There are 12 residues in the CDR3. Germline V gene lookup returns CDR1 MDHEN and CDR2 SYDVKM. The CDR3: CASNRGTYEQYV. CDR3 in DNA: TGTGCCAGCAACAGGGGGACCTACGAGCAGTACGTC.

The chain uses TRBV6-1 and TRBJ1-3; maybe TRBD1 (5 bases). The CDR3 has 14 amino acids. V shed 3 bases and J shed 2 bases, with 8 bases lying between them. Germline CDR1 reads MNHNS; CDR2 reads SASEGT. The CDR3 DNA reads TGTGCCAGCAGTGAGTTAGGGGCTGGAAACACCATATATTTT. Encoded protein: CASSELGAGNTIYF.

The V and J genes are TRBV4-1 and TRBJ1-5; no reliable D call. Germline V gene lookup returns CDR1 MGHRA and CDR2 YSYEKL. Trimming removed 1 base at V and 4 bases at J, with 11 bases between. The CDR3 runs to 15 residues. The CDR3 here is CASSQAAVSNQPQHF. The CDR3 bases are TGCGCCAGCAGCCAAGCTGCAGTCTCAAATCAGCCCCAGCATTTT.

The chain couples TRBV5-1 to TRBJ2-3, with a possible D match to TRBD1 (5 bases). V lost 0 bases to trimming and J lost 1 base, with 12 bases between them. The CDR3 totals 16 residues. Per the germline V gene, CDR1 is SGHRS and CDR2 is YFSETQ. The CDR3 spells CASSLVSTDRTDTQYF. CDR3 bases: TGCGCCAGCAGCTTGGTATCGACAGACCGCACAGATACGCAGTATTTT.

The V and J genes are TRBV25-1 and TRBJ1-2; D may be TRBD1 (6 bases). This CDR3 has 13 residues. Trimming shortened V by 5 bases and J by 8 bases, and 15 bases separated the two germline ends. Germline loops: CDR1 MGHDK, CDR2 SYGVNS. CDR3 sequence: CASSPTGSTGYTF. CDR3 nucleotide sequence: TGTGCCAGCAGTCCCACAGGGTCGACGGGCTACACCTTC.

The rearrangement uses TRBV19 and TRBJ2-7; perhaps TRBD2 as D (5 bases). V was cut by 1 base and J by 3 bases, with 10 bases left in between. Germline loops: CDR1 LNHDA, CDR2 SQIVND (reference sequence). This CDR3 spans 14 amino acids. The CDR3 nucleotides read TGTGCCAGTAGTATAGCGTGGGAGATCTACGAGCAGTACTTC. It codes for CASSIAWEIYEQYF.

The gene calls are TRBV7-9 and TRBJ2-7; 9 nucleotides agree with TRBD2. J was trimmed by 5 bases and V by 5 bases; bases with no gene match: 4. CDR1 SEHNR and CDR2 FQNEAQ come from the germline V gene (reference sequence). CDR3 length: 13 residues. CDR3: CASSRGLANEQYF. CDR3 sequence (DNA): TGTGCCAGCAGCAGGGGACTAGCTAACGAGCAGTACTTC.

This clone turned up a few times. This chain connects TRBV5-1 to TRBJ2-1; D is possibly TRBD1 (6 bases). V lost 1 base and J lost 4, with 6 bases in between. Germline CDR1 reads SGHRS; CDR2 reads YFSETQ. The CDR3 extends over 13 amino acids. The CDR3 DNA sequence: TGCGCCAGCAGCTTGACAGGGTACAATGAGCAGTTCTTC. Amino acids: CASSLTGYNEQFF.

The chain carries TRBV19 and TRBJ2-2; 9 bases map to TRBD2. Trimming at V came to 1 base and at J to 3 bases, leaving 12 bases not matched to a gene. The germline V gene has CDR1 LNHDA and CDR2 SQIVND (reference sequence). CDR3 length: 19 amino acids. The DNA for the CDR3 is TGTGCCAGTAGTATAGTCGTAGCGGGAGATACTTTAGACACCGGGGAGCTGTTTTTT. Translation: CASSIVVAGDTLDTGELFF.

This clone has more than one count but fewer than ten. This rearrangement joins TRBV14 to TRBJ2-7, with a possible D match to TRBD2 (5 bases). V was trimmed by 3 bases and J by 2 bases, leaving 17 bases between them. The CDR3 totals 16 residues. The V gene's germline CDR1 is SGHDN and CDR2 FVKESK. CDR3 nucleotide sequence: TGTGCCAGCAGCCATAAAGCGTCAAGCGGACCCTACGAGCAGTACTTC. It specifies CASSHKASSGPYEQYF.

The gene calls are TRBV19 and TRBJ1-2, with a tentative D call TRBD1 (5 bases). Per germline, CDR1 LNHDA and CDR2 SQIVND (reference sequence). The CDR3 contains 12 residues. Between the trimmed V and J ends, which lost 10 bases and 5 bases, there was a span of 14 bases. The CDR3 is CATKGREYGYTF. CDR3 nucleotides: TGTGCCACCAAAGGCAGGGAATATGGCTACACCTTC.

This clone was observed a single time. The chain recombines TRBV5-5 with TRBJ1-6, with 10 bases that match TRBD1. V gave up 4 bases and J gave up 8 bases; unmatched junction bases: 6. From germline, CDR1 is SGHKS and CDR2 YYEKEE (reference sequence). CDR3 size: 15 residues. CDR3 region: CASSPRGTGDSPLHF. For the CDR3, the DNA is TGTGCCAGCAGCCCCCGCGGGACAGGGGATTCACCCCTCCACTTT.

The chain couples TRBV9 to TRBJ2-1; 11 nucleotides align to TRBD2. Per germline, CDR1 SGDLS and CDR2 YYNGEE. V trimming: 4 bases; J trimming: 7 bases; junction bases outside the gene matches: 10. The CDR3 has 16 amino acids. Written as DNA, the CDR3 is TGTGCCAGCAGCACCTTTAGCGGGGGGGCGACTAATGAGCAGTTCTTC. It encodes CASSTFSGGATNEQFF.

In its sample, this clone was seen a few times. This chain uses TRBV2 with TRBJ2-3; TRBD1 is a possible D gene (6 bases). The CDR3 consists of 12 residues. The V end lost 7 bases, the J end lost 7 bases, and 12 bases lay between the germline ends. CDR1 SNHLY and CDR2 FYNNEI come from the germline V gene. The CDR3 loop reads CASKQGTNTQYF. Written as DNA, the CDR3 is TGTGCCAGCAAGCAGGGGACAAATACGCAGTATTTT.

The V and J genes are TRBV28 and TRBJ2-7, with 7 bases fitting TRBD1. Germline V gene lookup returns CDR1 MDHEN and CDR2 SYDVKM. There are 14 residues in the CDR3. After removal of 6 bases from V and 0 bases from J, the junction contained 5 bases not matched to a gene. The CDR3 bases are TGTGCCAGCAGCGGGGACAGCTACTCCTACGAGCAGTACTTC. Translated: CASSGDSYSYEQYF.

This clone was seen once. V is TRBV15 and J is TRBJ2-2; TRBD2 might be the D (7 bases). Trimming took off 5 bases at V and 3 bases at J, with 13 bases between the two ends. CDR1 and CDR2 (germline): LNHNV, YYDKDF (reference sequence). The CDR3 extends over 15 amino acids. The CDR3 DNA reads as TGTGCCACCAGCTGGGGGGGGCGTGACACCGGGGAGCTGTTTTTT. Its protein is CATSWGGRDTGELFF.